This T cell receptor (beta chain) was profiled in a study of blood T cell repertoires in COVID-19. On the study more broadly: COVID-19 samples from acute and convalescent phases originated in the United States, Italy and Spain. Sample material is recorded as cDNA or gDNA derived from T cells, B-cell-depleted T cells, or PBMCs.

A remark on this clone: An end of the junction differs from the germline gene, which may be a read error.

The authors' processing: The authors estimated nucleated cell counts from reference gene primer amplification. Some clones are missing from TCRdb's copy, which holds only in-frame ones; the method was immunoSEQ multiplex PCR. Clone size and the V and J calls come from that table; the DNA yielded D and trimming. The top ten clones hold 7.2% of a sample with around 150,000 clones, 75% to 85% of them seen once. The origin of this receptor is a woman aged 50 to 65 in a cohort sampled during active or convalescent COVID-19. The sample taken for sequencing was peripheral blood.

The CDR3 sequence is CSAYFTRVVF. DNA for the CDR3: TGCAGTGCTTATTTTACCCGAGTGGTCTTC. The rearrangement joins TRBV20-1 to TRBJ2-1; D uncertain. The CDR3 covers 10 residues. Germline CDR1 is DFQATT and CDR2 is SNEGSKA (reference sequence).